This T cell receptor beta chain originates from a study of blood T cells in healthy people across ages. About the study: There was about one barcoded beta molecule captured by template switching per two T cells.

Then a second PCR, running roughly 7 to 11 cycles, was carried out with a sample-barcoded 5' primer and a J-beta primer mix. MiXCR, run by TCRdb on the 5' RACE reads, gives a single entry per CDR3 protein. The sample comprises over 700,000 distinct CDR3 sequences, 50% to 65% of which are singletons, and roughly 40% rests with the top ten. PBMCs numbering at least 7 million were isolated per sample. Every sample gave at least 5.5 micrograms of total RNA when it was extracted. Study-level results: Long-lived donors exceeded aged donors in naive CD4+ cells and diversity.

With respect to this clonotype: Its cognate antigen is unknown.

What was sequenced was blood. The sequence came from a man older than 75 in good health.

The CDR3 is CASSFRPSTHEQYF. CDR3 DNA: TGTGCCAGCAGTTTTAGGCCTTCTACCCACGAGCAGTACTTC. The V and J genes are TRBV27 and TRBJ2-7, with D unresolved. There are 14 residues in the CDR3. CDR1 is MNHEY, CDR2 SMNVEV, per germline (reference sequence). V lost 3 bases, J lost 5 bases, and 14 bases lay in between.